The T cell receptor beta chain described here comes from a study of T-cell reconstitution after alpha-beta-depleted transplantation in children. CDR1 and CDR2 from the germline V gene are DFQATT and SNEGSKA (reference sequence). The CDR3 runs 17 residues. Germline trimming cut 1 base from V and 1 base from J; bases unmatched to any gene: 9. Unique molecular identifiers were incorporated when the TCRbeta library was constructed. TCRdb re-called the PCR reads with MiXCR, one entry per CDR3 protein. The table shows under 750,000 distinct CDR3 sequences, with 23% occurring only once. The sequencing used PBMCs, mostly from graft donor cells, collected 360 days after TCRalphabeta/CD19-depleted stem cell transplant. The receptor comes from a boy under two years old who had a stem cell transplant for acute myeloid leukemia, so the T cells may come from the graft donor. The gene calls are TRBV20-1 and TRBJ1-5, with 8 bases that match TRBD1. The CDR3 DNA follows: TGCAGTGCTAGAGGATGGGACAGGTTACTAAGCAATCAGCCCCAGCATTTT. Protein sequence: CSARGWDRLLSNQPQHF.